These T cell receptor beta chains were read from a single sample in a study of T cells after posttransplantation cyclophosphamide. Produced via immunoSEQ multiplex PCR; TCRdb's table is partial and in-frame only. Of over 10,000 clones in the sample, around 81% were seen once. The source material was PBMCs, sampled about 350 days after allogeneic stem cell transplant with calcineurin inhibitor and methotrexate. Source of these receptors: a male patient between 25 and 40 years old who received an allogeneic stem cell transplant from an unrelated donor, was CMV-positive, and had acute GVHD only. Some of these T cells may belong to the graft donor. CDR3s include the opening cysteine and the closing phenylalanine or tryptophan. The D gene is left open where the match is weak. Expanded clones are given a class, and other clones once, few, many or no size at all.

D gene | clone size | J gene | V gene | CDR3 DNA | CDR3 protein
. | . | TRBJ2-1 | TRBV7-9 | TGTGCCAGCCGGGGGGCGGGTGAGCAGTTCTTC | CASRGAGEQFF
TRBD2 | . | TRBJ2-5 | TRBV9 | TGTGCCAGCAGCTCCTGGGGAGGGCAAGAGACCCAGTACTTC | CASSSWGGQETQYF
TRBD1 | . | TRBJ1-2 | TRBV2 | TGTGCCAGCAGTTTCGGACAGGGAGATGGCTACACCTTC | CASSFGQGDGYTF
TRBD2 | . | TRBJ2-7 | TRBV7-2 | TGTGCCAGCAGCTTAGACCTCGCAGGACTAGCGGGGGGGGCCTACGAGCAGTACTTC | CASSLDLAGLAGGAYEQYF
. | . | TRBJ2-7 | TRBV6-1 | TGTGCCAGCAGTGAACTAGCGCCAACCTACGAGCAGTACTTC | CASSELAPTYEQYF
. | . | TRBJ1-2 | TRBV19 | TGTGCCAGTAGCCAGACAGCCAGCTATGGCTACACCTTC | CASSQTASYGYTF
. | . | TRBJ2-1 | TRBV5-1 | TGCGCCAGCAGCTTGTACGGGGGAGGTGAGCAGTTCTTC | CASSLYGGGEQFF
TRBD1 | . | TRBJ1-1 | TRBV7-3 | TGTGCCAGCAGCCTCCCAGGGGGGACTGAAGCTTTCTTT | CASSLPGGTEAFF
. | . | TRBJ2-5 | TRBV7-6 | TGTGCCAGCAGCTTAGTACGGACAAAAGAGACCCAGTACTTC | CASSLVRTKETQYF
. | . | TRBJ2-2 | TRBV27 | TGTGCCAGCAGTCCCCCTACAGGGCTCGGCACCGGGGAGCTGTTTTTT | CASSPPTGLGTGELFF
TRBD1 | . | TRBJ1-4 | TRBV5-1 | TGCGCCAGCAGCGCGGGGTTGACAGGGAGTCATGAAAAACTGTTTTTT | CASSAGLTGSHEKLFF
TRBD1 | few | TRBJ2-7 | TRBV5-4 | TGTGCCAGCAGCTACCGGGACAGTGACGAGCAGTACTTC | CASSYRDSDEQYF
TRBD1 | . | TRBJ2-3 | TRBV2 | TGTGCCGGAAGACAGGGTCCCACAGATACGCAGTATTTT | CAGRQGPTDTQYF
. | . | TRBJ1-2 | TRBV5-1 | TGCGCCAGCAGCCCACCCAGTGGTACAGGGACATTTGGCTACACCTTC | CASSPPSGTGTFGYTF
TRBD2 | . | TRBJ2-7 | TRBV6-6 | TGTGCCAGCAGTTATGGGGGGGGAGGGCCCTACGAGCAGTACTTC | CASSYGGGGPYEQYF
TRBD2 | . | TRBJ2-1 | TRBV5-1 | TGCGCCAGCAGCTTGGAAGCTAGCGGGGGATACAATGAGCAGTTCTTC | CASSLEASGGYNEQFF
TRBD1 | . | TRBJ2-7 | TRBV11-3 | TGTGCCAGCAGCCAGGACAGGGGAGCCGAGCAGTACTTC | CASSQDRGAEQYF
. | . | TRBJ2-7 | TRBV7-9 | TGTGCCAGCAGCTCCGGAGGAGCCTACGAGCAGTACTTC | CASSSGGAYEQYF
. | . | TRBJ2-7 | TRBV18 | TGTGCCAGCTCACCACCGGGCAGGGCCGCCTACGAGCAGTACTTC | CASSPPGRAAYEQYF
. | . | TRBJ1-3 | TRBV12-5 | TGTGCTAGTGGTTTGAGGGGGTCAGCTGGAAACACCATATATTTT | CASGLRGSAGNTIYF
TRBD1 | . | TRBJ1-6 | TRBV13 | TGTGCCAGCAGCTCGCAGACAGGGCTATCCCTCCACTTT | CASSSQTGLSLHF
. | few | TRBJ1-5 | TRBV28 | TGTGCCAGCAGCCCCGCCGTCGTCGGGGATCAGCCCCAGCATTTT | CASSPAVVGDQPQHF
TRBD1 | once | TRBJ1-6 | TRBV29-1 | TGCAGCGTTGGACAGGGGAATAATTCACCCCTCCACTTT | CSVGQGNNSPLHF
. | . | TRBJ1-5 | TRBV4-1 | TGCGCCAGCAGCCAAGAATTGCCTAGACGCAATCAGCCCCAGCATTTT | CASSQELPRRNQPQHF
TRBD2 | . | TRBJ2-1 | TRBV4-1 | TGCGCCAGCAGCCAAGACCTGGAGGGACTAGCGGGGCCTGACGGGAGCTTCTTC | CASSQDLEGLAGPDGSFF
. | . | TRBJ2-4 | TRBV4-1 | TGCGCCAGCAGCCAACAGTATTCGGGCAAAAACATTCAGTACTTC | CASSQQYSGKNIQYF
. | . | TRBJ1-2 | TRBV9 | TGTGCCAGCAGCGTGGCGGAGGGGTCCTATGGCTACACCTTC | CASSVAEGSYGYTF
. | . | TRBJ1-1 | TRBV7-9 | TGTGCCAGCAGCTTATGGAGGGACCGGGCTGAAGCTTTCTTT | CASSLWRDRAEAFF
TRBD1 | once | TRBJ2-4 | TRBV6-5 | TGTGCCAGCAGTTACGGCCCTCACAGGGGAAACATTCAGTACTTC | CASSYGPHRGNIQYF
TRBD2 | . | TRBJ2-5 | TRBV30 | TGTGCCTGGAGGGCGGGAGCAGAGACCCAGTACTTC | CAWRAGAETQYF
. | . | TRBJ2-7 | TRBV4-1 | TGCGCCAGCAGCCAAATAGATCTAAGCTCCTACGAGCAGTACTTC | CASSQIDLSSYEQYF
. | . | TRBJ1-3 | TRBV18 | TGTGCCAGCGCGACAGATTACTCTGGAAACACCATATATTTT | CASATDYSGNTIYF
. | few | TRBJ1-5 | TRBV25-1 | TGTGCCAGCAGTGAAGGAGGGAGGGGGAATCAGCCCCAGCATTTT | CASSEGGRGNQPQHF
TRBD1 | . | TRBJ1-1 | TRBV27 | TGTGCCAGCAGTAAAGAGGGGGCGCACACTGAAGCTTTCTTT | CASSKEGAHTEAFF
TRBD1 | . | TRBJ1-2 | TRBV6-6 | TGTGCCAGCAGTTACTCGACAGGGCGGGGCTACACCTTC | CASSYSTGRGYTF
. | . | TRBJ2-2 | TRBV18 | TGTGCCAGCTCGCTCGGGGGTCTCGGGGAGCTGTTTTTT | CASSLGGLGELFF
TRBD1 | . | TRBJ1-1 | TRBV6-6 | TGTGCCAGCACTATGATGGACAGGGGGAAGTCTGAAGCTTTCTTT | CASTMMDRGKSEAFF
. | . | TRBJ2-1 | TRBV27 | TGTGCCAGCAGCCCCCCTGCCCCGAGCTCCTACAATGAGCAGTTCTTC | CASSPPAPSSYNEQFF
. | . | TRBJ2-5 | TRBV2 | TGTGCCAGCAGTGAACCCCAGGGTGCAAGAGGGACCCAGTACTTC | CASSEPQGARGTQYF
TRBD2 | . | TRBJ2-7 | TRBV14 | TGTGCCAGCAGTCCCGGGACTAGCGGCCACTACGAGCAGTACTTC | CASSPGTSGHYEQYF
TRBD1 | . | TRBJ1-6 | TRBV10-3 | TGTGCCATCAGTGGACAGGGGAAAGGTTCACCCCTCCACTTT | CAISGQGKGSPLHF
. | . | TRBJ1-1 | TRBV15 | TGTGCCACCAGGACAAGAGGGAGGTTGGGTATTGACACTGAAGCTTTCTTT | CATRTRGRLGIDTEAFF
TRBD1 | . | TRBJ2-7 | TRBV4-1 | TGCGCCAGCAGCCAGGGACAGGGGGTCCTAGGGCAGTACTTC | CASSQGQGVLGQYF
TRBD1 | . | TRBJ1-3 | TRBV11-2 | TGTGCCAGCAGCTCTACAGGGGGAGGAAACACCATATATTTT | CASSSTGGGNTIYF
. | . | TRBJ1-1 | TRBV10-2 | TGCGCCAGCAGTGTAGGGAGGGCCTGGGACACTGAAGCTTTCTTT | CASSVGRAWDTEAFF
. | . | TRBJ2-7 | TRBV13 | TGTGCCAGCAGTCTCTCGGGGCGGGGCCCCTACGAGCAGTACTTC | CASSLSGRGPYEQYF
. | . | TRBJ1-1 | TRBV30 | TGTGCCTGGAGGGTGAGCCTGAACACTGAAGCTTTCTTT | CAWRVSLNTEAFF
TRBD2 | few | TRBJ2-3 | TRBV27 | TGTGCCAGCAGTCCTTTAGCGGGGGGGACAGATACGCAGTATTTT | CASSPLAGGTDTQYF
TRBD1 | . | TRBJ1-1 | TRBV4-1 | TGCGCCAGCAGCCGCAGGGACAGGGGCACTGAAGCTTTCTTT | CASSRRDRGTEAFF
TRBD1 | . | TRBJ2-7 | TRBV19 | TGTGCCACCACAATCTCTGGGACAGGGGTTTACGAGCAGTACTTC | CATTISGTGVYEQYF
. | once | TRBJ2-7 | TRBV7-8 | TGTGCCACCAGGGGACACCCATCCTTGGAGCAGTACTTC | CATRGHPSLEQYF
. | . | TRBJ2-5 | TRBV5-6 | TGTGCCAGCAGCTCTTTTTCCGCAGGGCAAGAGACCCAGTACTTC | CASSSFSAGQETQYF
. | . | TRBJ1-1 | TRBV30 | TGTGCCTGGAGTGCCGGGACAATGAACACTGAAGCTTTCTTT | CAWSAGTMNTEAFF
TRBD1 | . | TRBJ2-3 | TRBV5-1 | TGCGCCAGCAGGCAAGTTACAGGGGGAGATACGCAGTATTTT | CASRQVTGGDTQYF